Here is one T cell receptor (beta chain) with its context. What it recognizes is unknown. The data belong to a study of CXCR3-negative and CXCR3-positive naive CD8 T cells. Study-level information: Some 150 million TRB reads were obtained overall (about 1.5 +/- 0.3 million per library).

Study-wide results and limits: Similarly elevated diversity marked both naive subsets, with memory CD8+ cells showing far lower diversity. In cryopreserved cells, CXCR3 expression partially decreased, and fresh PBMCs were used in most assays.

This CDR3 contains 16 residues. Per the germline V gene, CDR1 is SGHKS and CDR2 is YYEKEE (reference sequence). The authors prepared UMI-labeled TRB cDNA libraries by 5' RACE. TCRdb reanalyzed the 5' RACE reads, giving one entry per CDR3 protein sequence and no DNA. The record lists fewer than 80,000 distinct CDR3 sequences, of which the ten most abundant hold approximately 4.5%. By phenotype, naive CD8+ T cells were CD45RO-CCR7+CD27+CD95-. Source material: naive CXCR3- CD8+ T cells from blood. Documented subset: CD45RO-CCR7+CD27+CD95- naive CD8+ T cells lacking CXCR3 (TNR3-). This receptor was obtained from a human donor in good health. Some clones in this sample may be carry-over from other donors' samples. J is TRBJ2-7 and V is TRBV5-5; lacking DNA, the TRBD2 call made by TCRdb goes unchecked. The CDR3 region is CASSGSTSGPSYEQYF.